A single sample is the source of the 8 T cell receptor beta chains below, sequenced in a study of blood T cell repertoires in COVID-19. Measured with immunoSEQ multiplex PCR; TCRdb has only the in-frame clones, and not every one. The sample lists about 300,000 clones, more than 85% occurring once. The sequenced sample was peripheral blood. Every receptor here comes from a man aged 40-50 years with acute or convalescent COVID-19.

The CDR3 spells CASSSGQGGRNEQFF. CDR3 nucleotides: TGTGCCAGCAGTTCGGGACAGGGCGGTCGGAATGAGCAGTTCTTC. The chain carries TRBV6-4 and TRBJ2-1; 9 bases align to TRBD1. V shed 5 bases, J shed 7 bases, and the junction held 9 bases outside the gene matches. The CDR3 length is 15 residues. CDR1 is MRHNA, CDR2 SNTAGT, per germline.

This chain links TRBV3-1 (or the pseudogene TRBV3-2) with TRBJ2-7, with D maybe TRBD1 (6 bases). Trimming pared 0 bases from V and 9 bases from J, leaving 12 bases between. CDR1 and CDR2 from the germline V gene are LGHDT and YNNKEL (reference sequence). The CDR3 covers 13 residues. This chain's CDR3 is CASSQEGFRGQYF. DNA for the CDR3: TGTGCCAGCAGCCAAGAGGGCTTCAGGGGGCAGTACTTC.

The chain is built from TRBV4-1 and TRBJ1-1; D might be TRBD1 (5 bases). V lost 1 base and J lost 7, with 16 bases in between. CDR3 length equals 15 residues. Germline assignment: CDR1 MGHRA and CDR2 YSYEKL. The CDR3 is CASSQGTPGNGEAFF. CDR3 DNA: TGCGCCAGCAGCCAAGGGACGCCAGGGAATGGTGAAGCTTTCTTT.

This clone was found once. The genes are TRBV5-1 and TRBJ2-3; perhaps TRBD1 as D (7 bases). Trimming pared 0 bases from V and 6 bases from J, leaving 11 bases between. CDR1 is SGHRS and CDR2 is YFSETQ in the germline V gene. The CDR3 is 14 residues long. The CDR3 spells CASSLARGADTQYF. The CDR3 bases are TGCGCCAGCAGCTTGGCCAGGGGGGCGGATACGCAGTATTTT.

This chain joins TRBV7-9 and TRBJ1-2; 9 bases align to TRBD1. Germline CDR1 reads SEHNR; CDR2 reads FQNEAQ (reference sequence). Unmatched junction bases numbered 9, after V lost 4 bases and J lost 3 bases. The CDR3 spans 16 residues. CDR3 loop: CASSSTNRGLDYGYTF. CDR3 DNA sequence: TGTGCCAGCAGCTCTACCAACAGGGGGCTCGACTATGGCTACACCTTC.

This chain links TRBV2 with TRBJ1-1, with a possible D match to TRBD1 (5 bases). Germline V gene lookup returns CDR1 SNHLY and CDR2 FYNNEI. This CDR3 spans 13 amino acids. V was pared by 7 bases and J by 5 bases, with 14 bases between. CDR3 sequence reads: CASNRGEGTEAFF. The CDR3 DNA sequence: TGTGCCAGCAACCGGGGGGAAGGAACTGAAGCTTTCTTT.

This clone was seen once. The CDR3 DNA follows: TGCGCCAGCAGCTCGGGACAGGTCTATGGCTACACCTTC. Its protein product is CASSSGQVYGYTF. The chain has TRBV5-1 and TRBJ1-2; TRBD1 agrees at 8 bases. The CDR3 is made up of 13 amino acids. With V trimmed by 3 bases and J by 4 bases, 2 bases remained unmatched. CDR1 and CDR2 from the germline V gene are SGHRS and YFSETQ.

With respect to this clone: The identical CDR3 is also encoded by other nucleotide sequences in the sample. The chain is built from TRBV10-3 and TRBJ2-7; D is unclear. Germline CDR1 and CDR2: ENHRY and SYGVKD. Trimming cost V 0 bases and J 6 bases, with 9 bases left between them. This CDR3 is 13 amino acids long. The CDR3 reads CAISESGTGEQYF. As DNA, the CDR3 is TGTGCCATCAGTGAGTCGGGTACGGGCGAGCAGTACTTC.